This entry is about one T cell receptor (beta chain). The data originate from a study of T cell responses to AZD1222 COVID-19 vaccine. Data came from immunoSEQ multiplex PCR; TCRdb stores just in-frame clones and leaves some out. The sample shows roughly 150,000 clones, about 89% of them seen only once. The CDR3 is 13 amino acids. Trimming removed 7 bases at V and 0 bases at J, with 7 bases between. CDR1 MNHEY and CDR2 SVGAGI come from the germline V gene. The V and J genes are TRBV6-5 and TRBJ1-3; D unresolved. This material consisted of peripheral blood, taken on day 0 of AZD1222 vaccination. The TCR originated in an adult in good health. The DNA of the CDR3 is TGTGCCAGCAAAGTAGGCTCTGGAAACACCATATATTTT. The encoded protein is CASKVGSGNTIYF.